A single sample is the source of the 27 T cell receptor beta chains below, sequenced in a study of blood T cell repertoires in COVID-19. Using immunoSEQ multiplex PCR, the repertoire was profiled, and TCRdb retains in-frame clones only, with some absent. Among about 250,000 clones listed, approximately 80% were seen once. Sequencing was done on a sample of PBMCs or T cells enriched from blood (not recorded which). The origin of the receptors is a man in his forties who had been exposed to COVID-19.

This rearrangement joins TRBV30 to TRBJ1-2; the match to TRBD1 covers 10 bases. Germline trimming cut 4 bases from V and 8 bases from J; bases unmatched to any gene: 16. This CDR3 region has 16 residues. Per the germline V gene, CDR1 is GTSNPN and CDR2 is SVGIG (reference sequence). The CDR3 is CAWKPKQDRGHRGYTF. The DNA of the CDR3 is TGTGCCTGGAAGCCTAAACAAGACAGGGGGCATCGAGGCTACACCTTC.

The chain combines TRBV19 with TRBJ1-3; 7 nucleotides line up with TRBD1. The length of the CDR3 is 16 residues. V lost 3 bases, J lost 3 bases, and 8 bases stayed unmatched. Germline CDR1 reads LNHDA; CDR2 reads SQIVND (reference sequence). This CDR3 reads CASSIGLGQYGNTIYF. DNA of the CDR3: TGTGCCAGTAGTATTGGACTGGGACAGTATGGAAACACCATATATTTT. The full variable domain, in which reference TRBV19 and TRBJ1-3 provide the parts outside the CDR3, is DGGITQSPKYLFRKEGQNVTLSCEQNLNHDAMYWYRQDPGQGLRLIYYSQIVNDFQKGDIAEGYSVSREKKESFPLTVTSAQKNPTAFYLCASSIGLGQYGNTIYFGEGSWLTVV.

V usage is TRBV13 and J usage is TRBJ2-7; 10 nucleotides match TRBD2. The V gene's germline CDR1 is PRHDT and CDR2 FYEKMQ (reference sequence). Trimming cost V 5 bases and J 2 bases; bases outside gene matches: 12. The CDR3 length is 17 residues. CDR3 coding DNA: TGTGCCAGCAGCCCACCGGATGGACTAGCGGAAACCTACGAGCAGTACTTC. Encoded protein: CASSPPDGLAETYEQYF. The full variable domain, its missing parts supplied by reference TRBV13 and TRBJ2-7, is AAGVIQSPRHLIKEKRETATLKCYPIPRHDTVYWYQQGPGQDPQFLISFYEKMQSDKGSIPDRFSAQQFSDYHSELNMSSLELGDSALYFCASSPPDGLAETYEQYFGPGTRLTVT.

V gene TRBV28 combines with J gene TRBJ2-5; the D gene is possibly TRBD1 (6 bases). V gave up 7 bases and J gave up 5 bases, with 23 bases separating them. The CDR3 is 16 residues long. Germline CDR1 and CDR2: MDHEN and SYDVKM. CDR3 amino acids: CASKPPTGRLPETQYF. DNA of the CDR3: TGTGCCAGCAAACCGCCGACAGGCCGACTACCGGAGACCCAGTACTTC.

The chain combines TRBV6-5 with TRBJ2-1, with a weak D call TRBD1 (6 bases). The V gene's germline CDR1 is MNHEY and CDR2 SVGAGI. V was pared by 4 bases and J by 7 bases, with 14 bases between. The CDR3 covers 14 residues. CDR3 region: CASSLQGRVNEQFF. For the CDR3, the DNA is TGTGCCAGCAGTTTACAGGGCAGGGTGAATGAGCAGTTCTTC.

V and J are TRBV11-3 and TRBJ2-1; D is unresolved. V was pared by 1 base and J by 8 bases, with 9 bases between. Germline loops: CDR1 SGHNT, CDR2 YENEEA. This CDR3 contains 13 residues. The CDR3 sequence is CASSLVGRDEQFF. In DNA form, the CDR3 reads TGTGCCAGCAGCTTAGTGGGTCGGGATGAGCAGTTCTTC.

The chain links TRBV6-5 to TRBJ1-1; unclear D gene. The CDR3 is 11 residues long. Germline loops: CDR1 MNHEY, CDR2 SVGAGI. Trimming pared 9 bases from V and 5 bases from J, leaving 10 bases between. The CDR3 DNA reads TGTGCCAGTTCCGTAATTACTGAAGCTTTCTTT. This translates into CASSVITEAFF.

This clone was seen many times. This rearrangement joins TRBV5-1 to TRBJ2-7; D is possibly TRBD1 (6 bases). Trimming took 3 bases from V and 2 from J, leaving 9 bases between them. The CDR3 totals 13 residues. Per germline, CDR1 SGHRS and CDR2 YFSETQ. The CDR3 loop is CASSSGQPYEQYF. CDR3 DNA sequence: TGCGCCAGCAGCTCTGGACAGCCCTACGAGCAGTACTTC.

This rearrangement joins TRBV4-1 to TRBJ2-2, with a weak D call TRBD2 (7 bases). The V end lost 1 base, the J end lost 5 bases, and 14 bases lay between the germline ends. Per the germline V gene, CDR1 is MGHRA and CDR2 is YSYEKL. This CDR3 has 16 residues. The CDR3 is CASSQAGGGVTGELFF. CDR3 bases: TGCGCCAGCAGCCAAGCCGGAGGGGGGGTGACCGGGGAGCTGTTTTTT.

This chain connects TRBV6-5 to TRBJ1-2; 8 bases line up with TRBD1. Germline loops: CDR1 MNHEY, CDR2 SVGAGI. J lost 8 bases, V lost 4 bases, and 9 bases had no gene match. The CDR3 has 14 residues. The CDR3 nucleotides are TGTGCCAGCAGTTCCGAGGACAGGGCGAAGGGCTACACCTTC. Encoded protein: CASSSEDRAKGYTF.

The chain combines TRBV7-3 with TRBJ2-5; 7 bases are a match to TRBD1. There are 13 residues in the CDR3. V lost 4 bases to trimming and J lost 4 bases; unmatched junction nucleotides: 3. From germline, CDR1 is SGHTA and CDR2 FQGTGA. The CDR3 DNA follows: TGTGCCAGCAGCTGGAGACAGGGAGAGACCCAGTACTTC. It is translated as CASSWRQGETQYF.

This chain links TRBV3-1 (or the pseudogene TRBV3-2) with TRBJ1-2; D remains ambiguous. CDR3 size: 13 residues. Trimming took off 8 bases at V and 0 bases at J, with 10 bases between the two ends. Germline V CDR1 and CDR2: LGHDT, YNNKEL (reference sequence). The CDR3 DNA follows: TGTGCCAGCGGCTCGGGTCCTAACTATGGCTACACCTTC. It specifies CASGSGPNYGYTF.

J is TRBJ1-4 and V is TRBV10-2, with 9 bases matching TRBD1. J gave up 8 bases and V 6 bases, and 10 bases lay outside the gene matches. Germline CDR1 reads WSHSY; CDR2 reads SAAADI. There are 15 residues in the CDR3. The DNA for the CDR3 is TGCGCCAGCAGCTGGACAGGGGCAGTAGGAGAAAAACTGTTTTTT. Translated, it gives CASSWTGAVGEKLFF.

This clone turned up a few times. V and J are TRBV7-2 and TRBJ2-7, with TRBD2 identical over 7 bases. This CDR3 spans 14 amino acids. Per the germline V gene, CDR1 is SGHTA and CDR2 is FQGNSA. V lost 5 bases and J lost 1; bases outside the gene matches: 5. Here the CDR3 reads CASSRDYRSYEQYF. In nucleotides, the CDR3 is TGTGCCAGCAGCCGGGACTACCGATCCTACGAGCAGTACTTC.

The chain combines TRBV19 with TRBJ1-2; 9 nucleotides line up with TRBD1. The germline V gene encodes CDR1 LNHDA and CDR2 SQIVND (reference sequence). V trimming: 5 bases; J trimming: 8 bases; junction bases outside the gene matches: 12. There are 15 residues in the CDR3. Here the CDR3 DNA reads TGTGCCAGTAGTTTAAAACCGGGACAGGGAGGCGGCTACACCTTC. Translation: CASSLKPGQGGGYTF.

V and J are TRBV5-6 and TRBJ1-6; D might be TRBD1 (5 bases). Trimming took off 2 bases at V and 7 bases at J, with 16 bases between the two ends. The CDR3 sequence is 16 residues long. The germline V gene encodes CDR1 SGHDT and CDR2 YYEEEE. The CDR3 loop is CASSFSSPGRNSPLHF. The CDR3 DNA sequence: TGTGCCAGCAGCTTTTCGTCTCCAGGGAGGAATTCACCCCTCCACTTT.

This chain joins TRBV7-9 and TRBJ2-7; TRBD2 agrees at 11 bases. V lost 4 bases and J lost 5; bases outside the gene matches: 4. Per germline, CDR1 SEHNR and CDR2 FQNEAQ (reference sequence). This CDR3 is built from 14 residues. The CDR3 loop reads CASSSQLAGDEQYF. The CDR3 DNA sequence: TGTGCCAGCAGCTCTCAACTAGCGGGAGACGAGCAGTACTTC. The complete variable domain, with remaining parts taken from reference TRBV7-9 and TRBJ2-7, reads DTGVSQNPRHKITKRGQNVTFRCDPISEHNRLYWYRQTLGQGPEFLTYFQNEAQLEKSRLLSDRFSAERPKGSFSTLEIQRTEQGDSAMYLCASSSQLAGDEQYFGPGTRLTVT.

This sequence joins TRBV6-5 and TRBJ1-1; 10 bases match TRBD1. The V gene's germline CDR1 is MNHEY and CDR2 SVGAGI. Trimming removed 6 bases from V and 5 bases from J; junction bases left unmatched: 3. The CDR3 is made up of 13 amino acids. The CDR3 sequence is CASSGTGETEAFF. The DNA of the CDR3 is TGTGCCAGCAGCGGGACAGGGGAAACTGAAGCTTTCTTT.

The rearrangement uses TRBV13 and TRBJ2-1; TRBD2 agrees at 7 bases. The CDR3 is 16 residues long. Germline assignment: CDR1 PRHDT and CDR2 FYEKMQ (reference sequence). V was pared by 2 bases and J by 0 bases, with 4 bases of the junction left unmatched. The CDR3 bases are TGTGCCAGCAGCTTAACTAGCGTAAGCTCCTACAATGAGCAGTTCTTC. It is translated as CASSLTSVSSYNEQFF.

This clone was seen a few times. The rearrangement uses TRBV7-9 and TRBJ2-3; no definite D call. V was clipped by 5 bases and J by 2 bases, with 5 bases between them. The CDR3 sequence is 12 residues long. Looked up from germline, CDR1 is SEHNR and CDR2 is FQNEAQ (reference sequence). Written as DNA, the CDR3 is TGTGCCAGCAGCCCTCCCACAGATACGCAGTATTTT. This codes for CASSPPTDTQYF.

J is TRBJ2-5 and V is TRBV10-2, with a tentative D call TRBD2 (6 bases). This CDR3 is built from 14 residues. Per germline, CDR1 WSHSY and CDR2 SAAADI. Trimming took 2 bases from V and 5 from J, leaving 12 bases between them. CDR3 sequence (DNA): TGCGCCAGCAGTGAGGAGGGTCGGGGGGAGACCCAGTACTTC. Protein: CASSEEGRGETQYF.

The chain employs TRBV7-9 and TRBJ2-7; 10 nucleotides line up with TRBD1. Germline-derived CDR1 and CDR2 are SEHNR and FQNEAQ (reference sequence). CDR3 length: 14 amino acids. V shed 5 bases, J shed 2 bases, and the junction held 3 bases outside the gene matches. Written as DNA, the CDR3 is TGTGCCAGCAGCATCGGACAGGGGGCCTACGAGCAGTACTTC. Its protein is CASSIGQGAYEQYF.

The chain's CDR3 is CASSPPTGGYTGELFF. The DNA of the CDR3 is TGTGCCAGCAGCCCCCCGACAGGGGGCTACACCGGGGAGCTGTTTTTT. V usage is TRBV5-6 and J usage is TRBJ2-2, with TRBD1 matching 10 bases. The germline V gene has CDR1 SGHDT and CDR2 YYEEEE. The ends lost 4 bases at V and 3 bases at J; junction bases unmatched: 6. The CDR3 sequence is 16 residues long.

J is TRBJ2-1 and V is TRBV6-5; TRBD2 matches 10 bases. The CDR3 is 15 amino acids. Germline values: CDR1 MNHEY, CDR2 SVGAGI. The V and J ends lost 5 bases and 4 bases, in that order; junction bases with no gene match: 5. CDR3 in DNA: TGTGCCAGCAGTAGTGGACTAGCGGCATACAATGAGCAGTTCTTC. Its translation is CASSSGLAAYNEQFF.

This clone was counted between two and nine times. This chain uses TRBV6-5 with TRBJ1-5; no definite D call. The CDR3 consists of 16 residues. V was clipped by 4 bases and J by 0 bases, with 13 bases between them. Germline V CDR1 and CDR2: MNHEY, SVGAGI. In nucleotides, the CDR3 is TGTGCCAGCAGTTCGCTCAAGGAGTATAGCAATCAGCCCCAGCATTTT. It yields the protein CASSSLKEYSNQPQHF.

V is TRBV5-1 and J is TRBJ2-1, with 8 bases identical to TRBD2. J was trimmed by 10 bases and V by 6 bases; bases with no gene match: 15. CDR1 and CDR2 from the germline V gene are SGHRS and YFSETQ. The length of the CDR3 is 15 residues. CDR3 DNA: TGCGCCAGCACTAGGGGGGGACTAGAGGCCGAGGAGCAGTTCTTC. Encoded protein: CASTRGGLEAEEQFF.

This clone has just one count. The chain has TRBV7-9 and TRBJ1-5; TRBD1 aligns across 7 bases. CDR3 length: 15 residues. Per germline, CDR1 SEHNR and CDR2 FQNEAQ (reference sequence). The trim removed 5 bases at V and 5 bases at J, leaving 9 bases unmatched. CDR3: CASSPPGQSHQPQHF. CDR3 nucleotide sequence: TGTGCCAGCAGCCCGCCGGGACAGTCCCATCAGCCCCAGCATTTT.